A selection of T cell receptor beta chains follows, all from one sample in a study of naive and memory T cell subsets. Each CDR3 protein is one row after TCRdb ran MiXCR on the UMI-ligation and nested PCR reads. The sample shows around 160,000 distinct CDR3 sequences, 17% of them seen only once. The sequencing input was naive CD4+ T cells from blood. The origin of the receptors is a human donor in good health. The CDR3 runs from the conserved cysteine through the conserved F or W. A D gene is named only where the DNA matches it firmly. The size entry is marked missing in some rows and otherwise reads once, few, many or a size class.

j_call clone_size v_call d_call cdr3_nt cdr3_aa
TRBJ2-7 - TRBV7-9 - TGTGCCAGCAGCTTAGCTGGTGCGGTTAACTACGAGCAGTACTTC CASSLAGAVNYEQYF
TRBJ2-3 few TRBV6-6 - TGTGCCAGCTCTTTGCCCGGGAGCCCAGATACGCAGTATTTT CASSLPGSPDTQYF
TRBJ2-3 few TRBV12-3/TRBV12-4 TRBD1 TGTGCCAGCACCCTTGGGGGACAGTTCACAGATACGCAGTATTTT CASTLGGQFTDTQYF
TRBJ2-7 - TRBV2 - TGTGCCAGCAGTGTAGGCAGCTACGAGCAGTACTTC CASSVGSYEQYF
TRBJ2-7 few TRBV7-8 TRBD2 TGTGCCAGCAGCTTAGTGGGTAGCGGGAGACCCTACGAGCAGTACTTC CASSLVGSGRPYEQYF
TRBJ1-6 few TRBV6-5 - TGTGCCAGCAGCCGACTGACAGACCCATATTCACCCCTCCACTTT CASSRLTDPYSPLHF
TRBJ1-3 - TRBV27 TRBD1 TGTGCCAGCAGTTTAAGCGGGACAGGGAGGCCCCGCTTTGGAAACACCATATATTTT CASSLSGTGRPRFGNTIYF
TRBJ2-7 - TRBV13 - TGTGCCAGCAGCTCCCCCCAGCAGGGTTCCTACGAGCAGTACTTC CASSSPQQGSYEQYF
TRBJ2-7 once TRBV28 - TGTGCCAGCAGTATCAGCCACGAGCAGTACTTC CASSISHEQYF
TRBJ2-7 - TRBV6-2/TRBV6-3 - TGTGCCAGCAGTTCGGCATTATCGACAGAAGCCTACGAGCAGTACTTC CASSSALSTEAYEQYF
TRBJ2-7 many TRBV20-1 TRBD2 TGCAGTGCTAGCCCCTCCGGGACTAGCGGGATCTACGAGCAGTACTTC CSASPSGTSGIYEQYF
TRBJ2-5 few TRBV7-2 - TGTGCCAGCAGCTTTCGGCGGCTCGAGACCCAGTACTTC CASSFRRLETQYF
TRBJ2-1 - TRBV10-3 TRBD2 TGTGCCATCAGTGGGCAGGGACTAAATGAGCAGTTCTTC CAISGQGLNEQFF
TRBJ2-1 few TRBV5-1 TRBD2 TGCGCCAGCAGCTCGACGTCGACTAGCATATATGAGCAGTTCTTC CASSSTSTSIYEQFF
TRBJ2-5 few TRBV5-1 - TGCGCCAGCAGCCTACAGGGCCGTCAAGAGACCCAGTACTTC CASSLQGRQETQYF
TRBJ2-2 few TRBV24-1 TRBD1 TGTGCCACCAGTGATCCCGGGACAGGGATGACCGGGGAGCTGTTTTTT CATSDPGTGMTGELFF
TRBJ1-1 - TRBV5-1 - TGCGCCAGCAGCTTGGATAGGCAGATTGAAGCTTTCTTT CASSLDRQIEAFF
TRBJ1-5 few TRBV5-6 - TGTGCCAGCAGCTTGTATCAGGAGGATCAGCCCCAGCATTTT CASSLYQEDQPQHF
TRBJ2-7 - TRBV11-1 - TGTGCCAGCAGCCCCAGATTTGTCATGACCTCCGACGAGCAGTACTTC CASSPRFVMTSDEQYF
TRBJ2-7 - TRBV11-2 TRBD2 TGTGCCAGCAGCGGTCCGGGACTAGCGGGATTCGGGTACGAGCAGTACTTC CASSGPGLAGFGYEQYF
TRBJ1-1 few TRBV29-1 TRBD1 TGCAGCGGGGGTCGGGACAGGGGGATGAAAACTGAAGCTTTCTTT CSGGRDRGMKTEAFF